This TCR beta chain was profiled in a study of blood T cell repertoires in COVID-19. Looking at the study overall: From the United States, Italy and Spain came samples of acute and convalescent COVID-19.

V was cut by 5 bases and J by 7 bases, with 18 bases left in between. Germline CDR1 reads SGDLS; CDR2 reads YYNGEE. This CDR3 is 14 amino acids long. Original analysis: Nucleated cell number was recorded as an estimate derived from reference gene primer amplification. Assay used: immunoSEQ multiplex PCR; TCRdb lists only in-frame clones, some missing. V, J and clone size are taken as reported in that table, and D and trimming were inferred from the DNA itself. The sample contains roughly 48,000 clones, about 92% of which appear only once. The sequence derives from a woman older than 75 with acute or convalescent COVID-19. The sample consisted of peripheral blood. The chain employs TRBV9 and TRBJ1-1, with D unclear. DNA for the CDR3: TGTGCCAGCAGGCCCGAGGTAGTACGGGGTGAAGCTTTCTTT. Translating gives CASRPEVVRGEAFF.